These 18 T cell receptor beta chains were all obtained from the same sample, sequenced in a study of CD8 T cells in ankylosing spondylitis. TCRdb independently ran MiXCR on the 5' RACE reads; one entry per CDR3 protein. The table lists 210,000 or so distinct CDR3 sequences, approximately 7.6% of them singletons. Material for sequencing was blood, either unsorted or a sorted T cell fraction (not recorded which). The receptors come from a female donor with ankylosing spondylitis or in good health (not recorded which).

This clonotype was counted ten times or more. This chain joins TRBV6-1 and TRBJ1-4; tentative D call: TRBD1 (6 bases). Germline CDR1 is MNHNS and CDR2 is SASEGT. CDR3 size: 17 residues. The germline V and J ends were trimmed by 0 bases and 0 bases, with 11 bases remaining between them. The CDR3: CASSEALRGATNEKLFF. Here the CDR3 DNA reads TGTGCCAGCAGTGAAGCGTTGAGGGGGGCAACTAATGAAAAACTGTTTTTT.

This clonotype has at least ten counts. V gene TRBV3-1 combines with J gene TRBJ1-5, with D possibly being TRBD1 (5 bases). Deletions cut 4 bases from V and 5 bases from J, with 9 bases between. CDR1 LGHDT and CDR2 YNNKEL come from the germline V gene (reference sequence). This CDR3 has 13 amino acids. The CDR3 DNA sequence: TGTGCCAGCAGCCCGGGGCCATATCAGCCCCAGCATTTT. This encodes CASSPGPYQPQHF.

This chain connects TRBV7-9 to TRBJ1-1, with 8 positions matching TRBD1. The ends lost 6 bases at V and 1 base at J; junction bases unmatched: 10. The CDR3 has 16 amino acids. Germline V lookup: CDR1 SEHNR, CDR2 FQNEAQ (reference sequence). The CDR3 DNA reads TGTGCCAGCAGTCTCACCGCCGGGACAGGGAACACTGAAGCTTTCTTT. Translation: CASSLTAGTGNTEAFF.

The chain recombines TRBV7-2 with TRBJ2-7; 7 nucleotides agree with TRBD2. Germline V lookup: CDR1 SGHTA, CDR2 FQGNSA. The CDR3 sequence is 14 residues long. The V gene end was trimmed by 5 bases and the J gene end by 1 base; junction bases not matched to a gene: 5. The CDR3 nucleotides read TGTGCCAGCAGCACACAGCGGGGATCCTACGAGCAGTACTTC. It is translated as CASSTQRGSYEQYF. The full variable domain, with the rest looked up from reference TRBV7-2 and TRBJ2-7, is GAGVSQSPSNKVTEKGKDVELRCDPISGHTALYWYRQSLGQGLEFLIYFQGNSAPDKSGLPSDRFSAERTGGSVSTLTIQRTQQEDSAVYLCASSTQRGSYEQYFGPGTRLTVT.

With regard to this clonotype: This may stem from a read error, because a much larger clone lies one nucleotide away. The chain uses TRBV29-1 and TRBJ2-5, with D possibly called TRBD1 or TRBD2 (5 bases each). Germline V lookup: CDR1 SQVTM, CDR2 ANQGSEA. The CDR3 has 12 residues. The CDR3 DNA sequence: TGCAGCGTCGTCAGACAGAGGGAGACCCGGTACTTC. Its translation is CSVVRQRETRYF.

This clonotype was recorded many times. CDR3 nucleotides: TGCAGCATGGACTGGGCGGGAGAAGAGACCCAGTACTTC. It translates to CSMDWAGEETQYF. The genes are TRBV29-1 and TRBJ2-5; 7 bases line up with TRBD2. With 8 bases clipped from V and 3 bases from J, the junction kept 9 bases outside the gene matches. There are 13 residues in the CDR3. Germline-derived CDR1 and CDR2 are SQVTM and ANQGSEA.

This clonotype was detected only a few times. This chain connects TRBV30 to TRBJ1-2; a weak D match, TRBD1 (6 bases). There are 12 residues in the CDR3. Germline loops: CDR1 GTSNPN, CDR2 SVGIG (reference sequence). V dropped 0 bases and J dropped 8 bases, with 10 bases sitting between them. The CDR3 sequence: CAWSVGGGGYTF. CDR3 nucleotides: TGTGCCTGGAGTGTCGGGGGCGGGGGCTACACCTTC.

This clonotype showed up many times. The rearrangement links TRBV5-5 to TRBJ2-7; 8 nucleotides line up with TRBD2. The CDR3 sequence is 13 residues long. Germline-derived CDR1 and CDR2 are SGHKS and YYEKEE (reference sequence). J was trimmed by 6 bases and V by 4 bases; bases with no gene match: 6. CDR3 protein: CASSPHGGAEQYF. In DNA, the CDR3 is TGTGCCAGCAGCCCTCACGGGGGGGCCGAGCAGTACTTC.

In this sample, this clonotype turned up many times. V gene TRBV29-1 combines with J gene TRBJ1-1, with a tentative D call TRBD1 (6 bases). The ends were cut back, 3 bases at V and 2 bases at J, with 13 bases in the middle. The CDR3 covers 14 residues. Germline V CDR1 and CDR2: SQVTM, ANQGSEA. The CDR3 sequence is CSVDRGGVNTEAFF. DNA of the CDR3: TGCAGCGTTGACAGGGGAGGTGTTAACACTGAAGCTTTCTTT.

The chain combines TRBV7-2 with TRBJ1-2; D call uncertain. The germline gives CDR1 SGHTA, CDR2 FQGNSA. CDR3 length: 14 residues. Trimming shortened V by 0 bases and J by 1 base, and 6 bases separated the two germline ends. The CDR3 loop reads CASSLASINYGYTF. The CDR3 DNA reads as TGTGCCAGCAGCTTAGCGAGTATTAACTATGGCTACACCTTC.

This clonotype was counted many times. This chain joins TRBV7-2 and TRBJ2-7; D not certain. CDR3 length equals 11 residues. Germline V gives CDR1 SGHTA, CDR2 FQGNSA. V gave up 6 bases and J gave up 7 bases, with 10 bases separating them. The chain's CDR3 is CASSPPGEQYF. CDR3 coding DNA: TGTGCCAGCAGTCCCCCTGGGGAGCAGTACTTC.

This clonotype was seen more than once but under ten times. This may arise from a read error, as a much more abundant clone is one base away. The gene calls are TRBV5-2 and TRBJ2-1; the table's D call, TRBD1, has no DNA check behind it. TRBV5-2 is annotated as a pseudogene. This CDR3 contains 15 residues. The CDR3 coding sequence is TGTGCCAGCGGCCCGGGGAGAAGCTCCTACAATGAGCAGTTCTTC. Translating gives CASGPGRSSYNEQFF.

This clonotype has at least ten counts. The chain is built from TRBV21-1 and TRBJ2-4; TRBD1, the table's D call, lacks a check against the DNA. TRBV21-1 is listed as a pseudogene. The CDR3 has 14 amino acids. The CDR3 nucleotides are TGTGCCAGCACCAACAGGGGCGCCAAAAACATTCAGTACTTC. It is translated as CASTNRGAKNIQYF.

The CDR3, as DNA: TGTGCCAGCAGCCCCCAGGCGATGGCTGGGGCCAACGTCCTGACTTTC. Translating gives CASSPQAMAGANVLTF. The chain links TRBV6-6 to TRBJ2-6, with D unresolved. Trimming shortened V by 6 bases and J by 2 bases, and 14 bases separated the two germline ends. CDR3 size: 16 residues. CDR1 and CDR2 from the germline V gene are MNHNY and SVGAGI (reference sequence).

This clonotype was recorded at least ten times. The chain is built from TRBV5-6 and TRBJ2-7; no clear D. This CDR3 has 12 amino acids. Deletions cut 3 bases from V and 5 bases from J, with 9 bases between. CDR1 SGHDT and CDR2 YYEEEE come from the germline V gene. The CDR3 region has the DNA TGTGCCAGCAGCTCGAACCCGGACGAGCAGTACTTC. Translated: CASSSNPDEQYF. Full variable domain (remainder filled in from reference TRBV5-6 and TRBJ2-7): DAGVTQSPTHLIKTRGQQVTLRCSPKSGHDTVSWYQQALGQGPQFIFQYYEEEERQRGNFPDRFSGHQFPNYSSELNVNALLLGDSALYLCASSSNPDEQYFGPGTRLTVT.

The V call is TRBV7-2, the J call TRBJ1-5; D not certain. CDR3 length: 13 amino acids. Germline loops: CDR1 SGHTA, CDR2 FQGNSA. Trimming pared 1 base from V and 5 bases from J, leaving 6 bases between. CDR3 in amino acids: CASSLVSDQPQHF. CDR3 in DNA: TGTGCCAGCAGCTTAGTCAGTGATCAGCCCCAGCATTTT.

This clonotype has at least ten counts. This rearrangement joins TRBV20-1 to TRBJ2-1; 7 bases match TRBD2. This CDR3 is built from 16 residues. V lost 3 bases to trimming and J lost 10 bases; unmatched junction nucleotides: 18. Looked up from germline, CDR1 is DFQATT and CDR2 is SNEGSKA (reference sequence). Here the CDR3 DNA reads TGCAGTGCTAGCAGGCCGGAGCGGGTGGCGGGAGAAGAGCAGTTCTTC. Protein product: CSASRPERVAGEEQFF.

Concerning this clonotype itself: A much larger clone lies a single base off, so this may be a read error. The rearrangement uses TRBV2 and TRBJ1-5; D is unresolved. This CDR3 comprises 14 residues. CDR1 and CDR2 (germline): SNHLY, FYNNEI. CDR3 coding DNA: TGTGCCAGCAGTGACGAATGGAGCAATCAGCGCCAGCATTTT. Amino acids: CASSDEWSNQRQHF.